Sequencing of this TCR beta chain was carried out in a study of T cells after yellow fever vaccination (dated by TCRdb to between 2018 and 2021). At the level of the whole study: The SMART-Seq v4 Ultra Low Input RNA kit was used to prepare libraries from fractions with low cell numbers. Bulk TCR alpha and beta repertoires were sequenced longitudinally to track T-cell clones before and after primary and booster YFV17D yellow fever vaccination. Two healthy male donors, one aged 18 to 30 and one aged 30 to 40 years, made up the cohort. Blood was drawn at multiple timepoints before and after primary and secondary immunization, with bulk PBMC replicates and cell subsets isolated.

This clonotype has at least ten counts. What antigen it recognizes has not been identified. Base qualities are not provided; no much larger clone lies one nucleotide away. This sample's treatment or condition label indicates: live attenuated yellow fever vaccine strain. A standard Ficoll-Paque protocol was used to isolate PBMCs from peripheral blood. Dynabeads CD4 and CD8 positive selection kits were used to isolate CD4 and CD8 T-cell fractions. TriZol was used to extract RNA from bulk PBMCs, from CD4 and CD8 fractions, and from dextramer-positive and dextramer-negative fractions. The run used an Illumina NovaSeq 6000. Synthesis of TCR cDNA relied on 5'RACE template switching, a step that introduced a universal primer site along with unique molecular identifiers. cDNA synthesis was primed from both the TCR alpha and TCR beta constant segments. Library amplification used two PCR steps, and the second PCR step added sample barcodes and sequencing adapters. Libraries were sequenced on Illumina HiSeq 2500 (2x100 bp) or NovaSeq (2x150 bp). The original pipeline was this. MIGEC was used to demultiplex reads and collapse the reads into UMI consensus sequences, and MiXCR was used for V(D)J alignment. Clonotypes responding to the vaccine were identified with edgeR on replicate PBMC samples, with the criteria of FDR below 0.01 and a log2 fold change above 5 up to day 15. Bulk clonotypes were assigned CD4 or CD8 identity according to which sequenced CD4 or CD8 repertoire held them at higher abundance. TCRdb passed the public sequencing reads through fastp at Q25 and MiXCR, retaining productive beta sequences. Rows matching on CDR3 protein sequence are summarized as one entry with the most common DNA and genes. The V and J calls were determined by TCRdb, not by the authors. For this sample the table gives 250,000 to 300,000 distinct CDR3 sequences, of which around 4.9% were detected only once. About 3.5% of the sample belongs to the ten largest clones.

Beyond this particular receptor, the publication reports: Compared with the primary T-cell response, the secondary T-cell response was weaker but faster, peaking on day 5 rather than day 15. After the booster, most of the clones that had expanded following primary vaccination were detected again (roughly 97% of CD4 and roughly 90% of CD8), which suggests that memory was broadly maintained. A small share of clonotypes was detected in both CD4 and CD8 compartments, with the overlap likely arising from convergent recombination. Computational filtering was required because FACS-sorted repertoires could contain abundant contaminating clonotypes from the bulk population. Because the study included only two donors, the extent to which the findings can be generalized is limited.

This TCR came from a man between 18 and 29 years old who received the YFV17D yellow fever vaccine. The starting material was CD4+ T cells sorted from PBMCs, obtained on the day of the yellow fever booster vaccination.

The nucleotide sequence reads TGTGCCAGCAGTTTCCCCGGTAGGAATTCACCCCTCCACTTT. The encoded protein is CASSFPGRNSPLHF. This sequence uses TRBV12-3 or TRBV12-4 and TRBJ1-6; no D gene call is confident. The germline ends are 10 bases apart after V is trimmed by 3 bases and J by 7 bases. From its cysteine to its phenylalanine, the CDR3 spans 14 amino acids. Of all the DNA, just the CDR3 is kept, 42 bases in frame from base 1.